These 14 T cell receptor beta chains were sequenced from one sample in a study of CD8+ T cells in alopecia areata. Extracted from the samples, RNA was reverse transcribed into cDNA to serve as the sequencing template. This table comes from immunoSEQ multiplex PCR, and its TCRdb copy is limited to in-frame clones, with some not included. The sample includes approximately 59,000 clones, 45% to 55% of them seen just once. The specimen was CD8+ T cells sorted from blood, collected at week 0. The receptor source for this set is a human donor with alopecia areata.

The V call is TRBV5-1, the J call TRBJ1-2; D uncertain. Germline CDR1 reads SGHRS; CDR2 reads YFSETQ. The CDR3 has 13 amino acids. V gave up 0 bases and J gave up 6 bases, with 9 bases separating them. The CDR3 DNA reads TGCGCCAGCAGCTTGGTGGGCGGCGATGGCTACACCTTC. It translates to CASSLVGGDGYTF.

The genes are TRBV25-1 and TRBJ2-5; D is uncertain. This CDR3 has 14 amino acids. V lost 8 bases, J lost 5 bases, and 18 bases lay in between. The germline V gene encodes CDR1 MGHDK and CDR2 SYGVNS. This CDR3 is CASVQQGFGETQYF. The CDR3 DNA reads TGTGCCAGCGTTCAGCAAGGGTTTGGGGAGACCCAGTACTTC.

The chain recombines TRBV9 with TRBJ2-2, with D possibly being TRBD2 (6 bases). Trimming left V 0 bases short and J 6 bases short, with 9 bases between. Per the germline V gene, CDR1 is SGDLS and CDR2 is YYNGEE. The CDR3 length is 14 residues. The CDR3 is CASSVETSPGELFF. CDR3 coding DNA: TGTGCCAGCAGCGTAGAAACTAGCCCCGGGGAGCTGTTTTTT.

The rearrangement links TRBV6-5 to TRBJ2-7; possible D gene TRBD1, 5 bases. V shed 5 bases and J shed 12 bases, with 23 bases lying between them. CDR3 length: 14 amino acids. The germline gives CDR1 MNHEY, CDR2 SVGAGI. For the CDR3, the DNA is TGTGCCAGCAGTCCCTTGGACACGCCAGGACGTCGGTACTTC. Amino acid sequence: CASSPLDTPGRRYF.

This clone was seen a handful of times. This chain uses TRBV6-1 with TRBJ1-4; 9 nucleotides agree with TRBD1. The ends lost 2 bases at V and 8 bases at J; junction bases unmatched: 6. The CDR3 sequence is 15 residues long. CDR1 and CDR2 from the germline V gene are MNHNS and SASEGT. For the CDR3, the DNA is TGTGCCAGCAGTGAAAACAGGGGGCTAAGGGAAAAACTGTTTTTT. Amino acids: CASSENRGLREKLFF.

This clone was counted once. The chain carries TRBV9 and TRBJ2-1; TRBD2 is a possible D gene (6 bases). The germline V gene has CDR1 SGDLS and CDR2 YYNGEE. V was cut by 5 bases and J by 3 bases, with 9 bases left in between. The CDR3 is 13 residues long. CDR3 protein: CASSAGNYNEQFF. DNA of the CDR3: TGTGCCAGCAGTGCGGGGAACTACAATGAGCAGTTCTTC.

The chain links TRBV6-5 to TRBJ2-3, with D perhaps matching TRBD2 (6 bases). Trimming pared 7 bases from V and 4 bases from J, leaving 12 bases between. The length of the CDR3 is 13 residues. Looked up from germline, CDR1 is MNHEY and CDR2 is SVGAGI. CDR3 in amino acids: CASKGGVADTQYF. For the CDR3, the DNA is TGTGCCAGCAAGGGAGGAGTAGCAGATACGCAGTATTTT.

This clone turned up a few times. The rearrangement joins TRBV29-1 to TRBJ2-1; 11 bases match TRBD2. CDR3 size: 15 residues. CDR1 and CDR2 (germline): SQVTM, ANQGSEA. The junction had 7 bases not matched to a gene; V was cut back by 4 bases and J by 5 bases. The CDR3 region has the DNA TGCAGCGTTGCTCTACTAGCGGGAGCCAACAATGAGCAGTTCTTC. It translates to CSVALLAGANNEQFF.

This clone was detected only a few times. The chain is built from TRBV14 and TRBJ1-4, with unresolved D. The length of the CDR3 is 13 residues. V lost 1 base, J lost 8 bases, and 8 bases lay in between. CDR1 is SGHDN and CDR2 is FVKESK in the germline V gene. CDR3: CASSQVRREKLFF. In DNA, the CDR3 is TGTGCCAGCAGCCAAGTTCGGCGGGAAAAACTGTTTTTT.

CDR3 bases: TGCGCCAGCAGCTTGTGGGACAACAATGAGCAGTTCTTC. Protein: CASSLWDNNEQFF. The V call is TRBV5-1, the J call TRBJ2-1, with a possible D match to TRBD1 (6 bases). The V end lost 1 base, the J end lost 5 bases, and 7 bases lay between the germline ends. CDR1 and CDR2 (germline): SGHRS, YFSETQ. The CDR3 is 13 residues long. Looking up the rest from reference TRBV5-1 and TRBJ2-1 gives the full variable domain: KAGVTQTPRYLIKTRGQQVTLSCSPISGHRSVSWYQQTPGQGLQFLFEYFSETQRNKGNFPGRFSGRQFSNSRSEMNVSTLELGDSALYLCASSLWDNNEQFFGPGTRLTVL.

The chain joins TRBV19 to TRBJ2-1; 7 bases map to TRBD2. V lost 3 bases, J lost 6 bases, and 5 bases stayed unmatched. CDR3 length: 14 amino acids. Germline V gene sequence: CDR1 LNHDA, CDR2 SQIVND (reference sequence). CDR3 bases: TGTGCCAGTAGTATCCGCGGGAGAGTCAATGAGCAGTTCTTC. It yields the protein CASSIRGRVNEQFF. Full variable domain (rest looked up from reference TRBV19 and TRBJ2-1): DGGITQSPKYLFRKEGQNVTLSCEQNLNHDAMYWYRQDPGQGLRLIYYSQIVNDFQKGDIAEGYSVSREKKESFPLTVTSAQKNPTAFYLCASSIRGRVNEQFFGPGTRLTVL.

This clone was detected a few times. The chain joins TRBV15 to TRBJ2-7; TRBD2 is a possible D gene (6 bases). The germline V gene has CDR1 LNHNV and CDR2 YYDKDF (reference sequence). V dropped 9 bases and J dropped 3 bases, with 18 bases sitting between them. The CDR3 extends over 14 amino acids. DNA of the CDR3: TGTGCCACTAGGGACTCCCGGGGTGGCTACGAGCAGTACTTC. Protein sequence: CATRDSRGGYEQYF.

The gene calls are TRBV27 and TRBJ2-7; tentatively, D is TRBD2 (6 bases). There are 12 residues in the CDR3. The ends were cut back, 3 bases at V and 5 bases at J, with 8 bases in the middle. Per germline, CDR1 MNHEY and CDR2 SMNVEV (reference sequence). Here the CDR3 reads CASSFGGNEQYF. CDR3 sequence (DNA): TGTGCCAGCAGTTTCGGGGGAAACGAGCAGTACTTC.

The table lists this clone with a few counts. The chain employs TRBV29-1 and TRBJ2-7; D unresolved. V lost 2 bases to trimming and J lost 2 bases, with 10 bases between them. The CDR3 is 13 amino acids. Germline-derived CDR1 and CDR2 are SQVTM and ANQGSEA. Here the CDR3 DNA reads TGCAGCGTTGAAACAGCGTCTGCCTACGAGCAGTACTTC. Its translation: CSVETASAYEQYF.